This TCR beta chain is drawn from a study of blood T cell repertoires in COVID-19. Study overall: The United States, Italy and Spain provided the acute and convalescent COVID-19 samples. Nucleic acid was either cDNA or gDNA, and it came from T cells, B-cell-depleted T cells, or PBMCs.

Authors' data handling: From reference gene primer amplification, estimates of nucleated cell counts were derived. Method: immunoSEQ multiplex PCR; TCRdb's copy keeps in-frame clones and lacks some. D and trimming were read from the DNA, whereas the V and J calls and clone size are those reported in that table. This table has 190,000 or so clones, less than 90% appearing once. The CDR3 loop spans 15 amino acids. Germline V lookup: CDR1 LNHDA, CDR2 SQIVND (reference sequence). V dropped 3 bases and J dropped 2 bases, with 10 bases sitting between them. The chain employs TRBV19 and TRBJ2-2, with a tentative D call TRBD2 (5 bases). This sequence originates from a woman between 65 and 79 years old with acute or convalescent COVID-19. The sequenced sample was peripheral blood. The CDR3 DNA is TGTGCCAGTAGTATCATGAGCGGAAACACCGGGGAGCTGTTTTTT. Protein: CASSIMSGNTGELFF.